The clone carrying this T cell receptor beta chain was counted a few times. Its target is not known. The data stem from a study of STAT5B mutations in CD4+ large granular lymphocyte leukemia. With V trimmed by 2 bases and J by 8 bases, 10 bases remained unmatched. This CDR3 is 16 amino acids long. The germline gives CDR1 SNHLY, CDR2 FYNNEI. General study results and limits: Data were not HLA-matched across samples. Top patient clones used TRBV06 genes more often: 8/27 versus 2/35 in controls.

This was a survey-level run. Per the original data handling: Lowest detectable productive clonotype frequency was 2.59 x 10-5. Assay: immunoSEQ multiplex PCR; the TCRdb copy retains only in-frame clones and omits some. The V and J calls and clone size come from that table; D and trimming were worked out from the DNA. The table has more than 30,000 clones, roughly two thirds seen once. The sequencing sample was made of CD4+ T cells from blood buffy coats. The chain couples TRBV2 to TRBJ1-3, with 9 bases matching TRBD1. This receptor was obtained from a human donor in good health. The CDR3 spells CASSENRGQGMDTIYF. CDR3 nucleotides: TGTGCCAGCAGTGAAAATCGTGGACAGGGGATGGACACCATATATTTT.